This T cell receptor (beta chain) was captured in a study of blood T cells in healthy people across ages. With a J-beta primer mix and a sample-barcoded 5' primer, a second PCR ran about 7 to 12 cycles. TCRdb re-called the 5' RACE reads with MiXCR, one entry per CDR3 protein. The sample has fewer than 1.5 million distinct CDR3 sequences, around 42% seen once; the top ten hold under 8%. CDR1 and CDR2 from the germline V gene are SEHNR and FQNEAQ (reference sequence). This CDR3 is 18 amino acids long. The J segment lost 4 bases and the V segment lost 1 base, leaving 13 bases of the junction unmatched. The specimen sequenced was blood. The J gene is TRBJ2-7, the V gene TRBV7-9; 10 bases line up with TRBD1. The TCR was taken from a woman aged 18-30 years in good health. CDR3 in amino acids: CASSLVVLSGDRGYEQYF. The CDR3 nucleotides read TGTGCCAGCAGCTTAGTGGTTTTAAGTGGGGACAGGGGATACGAGCAGTACTTC.